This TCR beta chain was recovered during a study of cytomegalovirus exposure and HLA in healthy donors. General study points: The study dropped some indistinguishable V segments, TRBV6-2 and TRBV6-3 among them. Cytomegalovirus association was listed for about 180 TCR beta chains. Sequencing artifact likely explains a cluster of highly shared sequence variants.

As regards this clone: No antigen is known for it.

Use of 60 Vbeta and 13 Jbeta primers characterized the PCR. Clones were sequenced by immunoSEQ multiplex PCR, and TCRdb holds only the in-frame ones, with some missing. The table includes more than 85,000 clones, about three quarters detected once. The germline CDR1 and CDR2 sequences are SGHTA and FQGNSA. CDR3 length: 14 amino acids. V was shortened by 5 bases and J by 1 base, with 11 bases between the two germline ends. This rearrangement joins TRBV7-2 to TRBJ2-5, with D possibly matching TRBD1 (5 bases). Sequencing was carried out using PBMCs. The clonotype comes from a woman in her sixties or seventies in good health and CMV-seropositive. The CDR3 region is CASSVQGSQETQYF. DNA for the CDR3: TGTGCCAGCAGCGTGCAGGGATCCCAAGAGACCCAGTACTTC.